The subject of this entry is one T cell receptor (beta chain). Its antigen is unidentified. J gave up 0 bases and V 4 bases, and 9 bases lay outside the gene matches. There are 17 residues in the CDR3. Germline CDR1 reads MGHDK; CDR2 reads SYGVNS. This sample is drawn from a study of T cell responses to AZD1222 COVID-19 vaccine. Study outcomes and limitations: Targets within unmutated variant regions were reportedly found for nearly half of spike-specific TCRs. The number of AZD1222 recipients seropositive at baseline was only six.

TCRdb's copy holds only in-frame clones and misses some; the assay was immunoSEQ multiplex PCR. This repertoire shows about 160,000 clones, 85% to 90% found once; its top ten account for approximately 6.9%. This rearrangement joins TRBV25-1 to TRBJ2-3, with 8 bases identical to TRBD2. This receptor was identified in an adult in good health. This specimen consisted of peripheral blood, obtained on day 0 of AZD1222 vaccination. The CDR3 loop is CASSAAGVSPSTDTQYF. The CDR3 DNA reads as TGTGCCAGCAGTGCAGCGGGGGTCAGCCCTAGCACAGATACGCAGTATTTT. The full variable domain, in which reference TRBV25-1 and TRBJ2-3 provide the parts outside the CDR3, is EADIYQTPRYLVIGTGKKITLECSQTMGHDKMYWYQQDPGMELHLIHYSYGVNSTEKGDLSSESTVSRIRTEHFPLTLESARPSHTSQYLCASSAAGVSPSTDTQYFGPGTRLTVL.